Below, one T cell receptor (beta chain) is given with its context. The repertoire was sequenced with immunoSEQ multiplex PCR; TCRdb's copy has only in-frame clones and lacks some. The sample lists 8,500 to 9,000 clones; around 83% were seen once. Noted time point: 2015-2016 season, 7 days after influenza vaccination. Each time point used about 35 to 100 mL of blood. The data are from a study of follicular helper T cells after annual influenza vaccination. Trimming removed 3 bases from V and 1 base from J, with 9 bases in between. CDR3 length: 14 residues. Germline lookup yields CDR1 SGHRS and CDR2 YFSETQ.

The J gene is TRBJ2-3, the V gene TRBV5-1; D is undetermined. The receptor comes from an adult who received the influenza vaccine. Sequencing was performed on CXCR5+ CD38- circulating T follicular helper cells from blood, taken 7 days after influenza vaccination. Subset denoted: circulating Tfh, non-naive CD4+CXCR5+PD-1+ (ICOS+CD38+ or ICOS-CD38-). The CDR3 loop is CASSWTAGTDTQYF. In DNA, the CDR3 is TGCGCCAGCAGCTGGACGGCCGGCACAGATACGCAGTATTTT.